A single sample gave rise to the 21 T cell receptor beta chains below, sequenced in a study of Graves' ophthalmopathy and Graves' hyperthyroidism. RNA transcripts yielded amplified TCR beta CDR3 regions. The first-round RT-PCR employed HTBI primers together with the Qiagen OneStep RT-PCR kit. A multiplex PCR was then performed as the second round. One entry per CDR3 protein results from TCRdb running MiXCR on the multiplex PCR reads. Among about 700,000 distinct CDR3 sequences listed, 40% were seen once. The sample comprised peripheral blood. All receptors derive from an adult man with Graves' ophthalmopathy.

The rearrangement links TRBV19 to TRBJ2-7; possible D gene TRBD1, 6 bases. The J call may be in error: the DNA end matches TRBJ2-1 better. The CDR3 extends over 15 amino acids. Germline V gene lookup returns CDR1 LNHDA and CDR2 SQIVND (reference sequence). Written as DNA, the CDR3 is TGTGCCAGTAGCCCGGGTCTAGGGGGATACAATGAGCAGTTCTTC. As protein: CASSPGLGGYNEQFF.

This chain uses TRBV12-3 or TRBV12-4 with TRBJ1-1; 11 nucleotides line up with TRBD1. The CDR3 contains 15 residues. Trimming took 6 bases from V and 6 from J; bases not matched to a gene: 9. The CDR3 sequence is CASSRTPDRGPEAFF. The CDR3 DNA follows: TGTGCCAGCAGCCGGACCCCGGACAGGGGGCCTGAAGCTTTCTTT.

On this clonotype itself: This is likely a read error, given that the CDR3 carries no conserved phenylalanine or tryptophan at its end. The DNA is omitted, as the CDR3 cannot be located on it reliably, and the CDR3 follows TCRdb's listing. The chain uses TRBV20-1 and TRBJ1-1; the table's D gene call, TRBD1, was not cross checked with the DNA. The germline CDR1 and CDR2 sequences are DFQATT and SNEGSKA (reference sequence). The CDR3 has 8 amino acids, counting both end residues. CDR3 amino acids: CSASRDTN.

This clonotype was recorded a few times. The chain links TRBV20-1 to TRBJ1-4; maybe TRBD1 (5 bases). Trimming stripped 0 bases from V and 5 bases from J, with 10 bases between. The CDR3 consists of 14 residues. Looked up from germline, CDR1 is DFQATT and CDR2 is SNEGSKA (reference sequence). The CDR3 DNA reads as TGCAGTGCTAGAGATCAGGGTGTGAATGAAAAACTGTTTTTT. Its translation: CSARDQGVNEKLFF.

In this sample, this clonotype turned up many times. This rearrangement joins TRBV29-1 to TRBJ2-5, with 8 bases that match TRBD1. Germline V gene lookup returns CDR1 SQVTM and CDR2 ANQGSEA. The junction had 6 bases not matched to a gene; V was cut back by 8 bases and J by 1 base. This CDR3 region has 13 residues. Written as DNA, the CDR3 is TGCAGCATTTCCGGGACAGGCCAAGAGACCCAGTACTTC. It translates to CSISGTGQETQYF.

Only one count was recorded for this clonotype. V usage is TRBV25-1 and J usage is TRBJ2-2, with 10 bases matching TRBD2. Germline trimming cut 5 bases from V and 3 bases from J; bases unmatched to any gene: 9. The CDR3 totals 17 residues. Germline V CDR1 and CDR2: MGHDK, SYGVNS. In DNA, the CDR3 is TGTGCCAGCAGTTTAAAGGCTAGCGGGAGTTACACCGGGGAGCTGTTTTTT. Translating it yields CASSLKASGSYTGELFF.

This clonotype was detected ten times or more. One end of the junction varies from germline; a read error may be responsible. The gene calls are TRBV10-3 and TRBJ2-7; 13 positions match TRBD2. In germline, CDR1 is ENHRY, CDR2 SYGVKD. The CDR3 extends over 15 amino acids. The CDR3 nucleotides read TGTGCCAGCAGTGCGGGACTAGCGGGAACCTACGAGCAGTACTTC. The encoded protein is CASSAGLAGTYEQYF.

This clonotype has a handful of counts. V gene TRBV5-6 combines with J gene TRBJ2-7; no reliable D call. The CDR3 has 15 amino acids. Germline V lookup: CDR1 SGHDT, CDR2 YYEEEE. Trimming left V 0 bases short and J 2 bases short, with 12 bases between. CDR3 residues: CASSLGPITTYEQYF. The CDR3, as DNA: TGTGCCAGCAGCTTGGGGCCAATAACAACCTACGAGCAGTACTTC. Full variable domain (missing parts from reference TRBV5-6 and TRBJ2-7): DAGVTQSPTHLIKTRGQQVTLRCSPKSGHDTVSWYQQALGQGPQFIFQYYEEEERQRGNFPDRFSGHQFPNYSSELNVNALLLGDSALYLCASSLGPITTYEQYFGPGTRLTVT.

As DNA, the CDR3 is TGTGCCAGTAGGAACAGCGGGAGGGCCGAGTTGAGGGAGCTGTTTTTT. It is translated as CASRNSGRAELRELFF. The chain uses TRBV19 and TRBJ2-2, with 10 bases lining up with TRBD2. This CDR3 has 16 amino acids. Germline trimming cut 6 bases from V and 9 bases from J; bases unmatched to any gene: 13. Germline CDR1 is LNHDA and CDR2 is SQIVND (reference sequence).

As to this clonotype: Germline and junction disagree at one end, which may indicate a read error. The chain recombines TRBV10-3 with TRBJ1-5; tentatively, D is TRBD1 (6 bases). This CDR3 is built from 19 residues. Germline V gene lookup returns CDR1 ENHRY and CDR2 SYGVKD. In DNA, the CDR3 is TGTGCCAGCAGTCACTCACGGGGGGCGGCTAGAATTAGCAATCAGCCCCAGCATTTT. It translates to CASSHSRGAARISNQPQHF.

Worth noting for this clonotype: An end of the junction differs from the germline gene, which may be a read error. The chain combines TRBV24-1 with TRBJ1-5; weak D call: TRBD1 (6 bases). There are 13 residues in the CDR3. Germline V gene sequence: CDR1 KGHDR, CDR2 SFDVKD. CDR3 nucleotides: TGTGCCAGCAGTACCTCAGGGGCTCAGCCCCAGCATTTT. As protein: CASSTSGAQPQHF.

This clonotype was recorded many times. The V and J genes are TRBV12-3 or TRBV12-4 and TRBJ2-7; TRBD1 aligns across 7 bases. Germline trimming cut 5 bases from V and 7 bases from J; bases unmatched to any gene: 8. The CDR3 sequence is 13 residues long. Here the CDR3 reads CASSLGTVREQYF. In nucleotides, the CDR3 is TGTGCCAGCAGTCTCGGGACAGTCCGTGAGCAGTACTTC.

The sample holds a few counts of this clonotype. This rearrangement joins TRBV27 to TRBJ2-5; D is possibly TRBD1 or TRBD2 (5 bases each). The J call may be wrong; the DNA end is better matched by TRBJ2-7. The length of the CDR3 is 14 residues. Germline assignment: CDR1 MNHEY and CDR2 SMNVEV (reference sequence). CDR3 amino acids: CASSTYQGAGEQYF. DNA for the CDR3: TGTGCCAGCAGCACATATCAAGGGGCGGGCGAGCAGTACTTC.

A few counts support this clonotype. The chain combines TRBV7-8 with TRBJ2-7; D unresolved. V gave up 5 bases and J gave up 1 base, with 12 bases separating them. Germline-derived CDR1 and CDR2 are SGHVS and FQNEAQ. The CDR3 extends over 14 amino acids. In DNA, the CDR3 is TGTGCCAGCAGCATACCTTCAGGTTCCTACGAGCAGTACTTC. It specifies CASSIPSGSYEQYF.

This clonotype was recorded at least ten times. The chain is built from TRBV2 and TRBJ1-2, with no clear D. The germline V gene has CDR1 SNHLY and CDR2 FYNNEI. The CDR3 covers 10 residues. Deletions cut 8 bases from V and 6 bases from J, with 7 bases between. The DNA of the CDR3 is TGTGCCAGCTCTGGGAATGGCTACACCTTC. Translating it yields CASSGNGYTF.

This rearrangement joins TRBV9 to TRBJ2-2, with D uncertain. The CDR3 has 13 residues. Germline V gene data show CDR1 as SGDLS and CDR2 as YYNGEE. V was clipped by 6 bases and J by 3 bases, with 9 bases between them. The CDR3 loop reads CASNSEYTGELFF. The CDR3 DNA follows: TGTGCCAGCAATTCCGAATACACCGGGGAGCTGTTTTTT.

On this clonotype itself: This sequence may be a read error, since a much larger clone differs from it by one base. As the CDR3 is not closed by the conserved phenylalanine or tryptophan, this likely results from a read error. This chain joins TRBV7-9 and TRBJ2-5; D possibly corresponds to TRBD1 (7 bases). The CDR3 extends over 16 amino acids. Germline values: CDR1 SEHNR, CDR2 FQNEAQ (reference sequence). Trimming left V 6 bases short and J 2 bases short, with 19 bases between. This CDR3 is CASSNRGTAVQETQYV. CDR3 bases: TGTGCCAGCAGTAACCGGGGGACAGCCGTTCAAGAGACCCAGTACGTC.

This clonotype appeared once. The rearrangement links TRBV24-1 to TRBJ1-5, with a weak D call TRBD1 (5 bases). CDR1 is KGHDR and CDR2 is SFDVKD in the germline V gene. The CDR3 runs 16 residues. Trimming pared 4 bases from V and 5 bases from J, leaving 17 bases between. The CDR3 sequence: CATSDQDGTGDQPQHF. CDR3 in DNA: TGTGCCACCAGTGACCAGGACGGGACGGGGGATCAGCCCCAGCATTTT.

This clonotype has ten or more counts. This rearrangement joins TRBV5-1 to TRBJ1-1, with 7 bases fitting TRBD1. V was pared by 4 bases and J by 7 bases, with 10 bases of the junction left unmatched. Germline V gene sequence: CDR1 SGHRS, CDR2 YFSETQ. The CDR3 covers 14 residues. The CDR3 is CASSAQGSDGEAFF. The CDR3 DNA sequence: TGCGCCAGCAGCGCACAGGGGTCCGACGGTGAAGCTTTCTTT.

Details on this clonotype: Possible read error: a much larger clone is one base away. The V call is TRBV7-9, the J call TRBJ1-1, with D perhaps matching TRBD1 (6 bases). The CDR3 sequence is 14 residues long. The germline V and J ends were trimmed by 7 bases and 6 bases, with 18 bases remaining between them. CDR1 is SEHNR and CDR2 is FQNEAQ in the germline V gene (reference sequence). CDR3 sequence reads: CASTSRQETSEAFF. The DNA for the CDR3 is TGTGCCAGCACCAGCAGACAGGAGACCTCTGAAGCTTTCTTT.

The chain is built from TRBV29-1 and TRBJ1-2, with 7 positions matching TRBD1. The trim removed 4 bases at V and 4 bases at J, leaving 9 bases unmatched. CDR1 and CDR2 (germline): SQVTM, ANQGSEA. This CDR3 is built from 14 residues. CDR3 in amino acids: CSVVLYGTAYGYTF. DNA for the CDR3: TGCAGCGTTGTCTTATATGGGACAGCCTATGGCTACACCTTC.